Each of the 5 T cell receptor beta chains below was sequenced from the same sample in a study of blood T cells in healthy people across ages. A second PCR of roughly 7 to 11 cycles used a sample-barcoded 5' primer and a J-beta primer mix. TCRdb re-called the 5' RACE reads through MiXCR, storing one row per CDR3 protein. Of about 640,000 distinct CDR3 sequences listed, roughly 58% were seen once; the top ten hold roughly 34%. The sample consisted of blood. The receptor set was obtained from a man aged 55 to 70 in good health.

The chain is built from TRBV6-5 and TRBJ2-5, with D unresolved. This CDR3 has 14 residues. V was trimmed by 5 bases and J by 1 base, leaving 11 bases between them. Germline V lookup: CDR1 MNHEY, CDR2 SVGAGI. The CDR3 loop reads CASSDTLTQETQYF. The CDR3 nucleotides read TGTGCCAGCAGTGACACACTCACCCAAGAGACCCAGTACTTC.

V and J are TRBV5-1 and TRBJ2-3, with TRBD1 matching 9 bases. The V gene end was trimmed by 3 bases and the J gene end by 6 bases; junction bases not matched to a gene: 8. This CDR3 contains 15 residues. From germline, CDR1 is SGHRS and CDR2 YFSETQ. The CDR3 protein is CASSSGQGPWDTQYF. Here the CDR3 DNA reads TGCGCCAGCAGCTCGGGACAGGGCCCCTGGGATACGCAGTATTTT.

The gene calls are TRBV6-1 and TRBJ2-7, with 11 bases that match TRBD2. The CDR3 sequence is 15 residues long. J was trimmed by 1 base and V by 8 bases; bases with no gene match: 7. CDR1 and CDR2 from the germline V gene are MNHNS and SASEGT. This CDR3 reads CASDTGTSGSYEQYF. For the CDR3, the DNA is TGTGCCAGCGATACCGGGACTAGCGGATCCTACGAGCAGTACTTC.

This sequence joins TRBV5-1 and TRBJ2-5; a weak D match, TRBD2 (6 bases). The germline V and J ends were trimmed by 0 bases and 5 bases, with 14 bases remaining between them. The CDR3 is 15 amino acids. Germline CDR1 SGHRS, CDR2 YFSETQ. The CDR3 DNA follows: TGCGCCAGCAGCTTGGCGCGGGGCGATGGGGAGACCCAGTACTTC. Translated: CASSLARGDGETQYF.

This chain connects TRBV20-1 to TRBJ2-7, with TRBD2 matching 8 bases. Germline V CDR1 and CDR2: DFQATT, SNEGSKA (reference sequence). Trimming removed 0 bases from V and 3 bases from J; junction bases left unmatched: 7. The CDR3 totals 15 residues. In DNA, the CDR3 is TGCAGTGCTAGAGACCCGGGACTAGGGGTCTACGAGCAGTACTTC. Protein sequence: CSARDPGLGVYEQYF.